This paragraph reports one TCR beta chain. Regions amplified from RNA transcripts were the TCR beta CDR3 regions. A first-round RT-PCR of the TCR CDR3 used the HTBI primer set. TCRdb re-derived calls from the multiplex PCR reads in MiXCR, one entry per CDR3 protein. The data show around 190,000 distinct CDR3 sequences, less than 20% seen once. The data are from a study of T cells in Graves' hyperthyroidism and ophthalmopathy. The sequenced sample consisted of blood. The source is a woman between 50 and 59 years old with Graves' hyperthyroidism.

CDR3 sequence (DNA): TGTGCCATCGGAATTCAAGGGGAAGAGACCCAGTACTTC. This sequence encodes CAIGIQGEETQYF. The J gene is TRBJ2-5, the V gene TRBV10-3, with D perhaps TRBD1 (5 bases). This CDR3 has 13 amino acids. Trimming removed 8 bases at V and 3 bases at J, with 13 bases between. Per the germline V gene, CDR1 is ENHRY and CDR2 is SYGVKD.